This T cell receptor beta chain was recovered during a study of blood T cell repertoires in COVID-19 (dated by TCRdb to about 2020). At the level of the whole study: Collaborator samples came from the United States, Italy and Spain and covered acute and convalescent phases of COVID-19. The repertoires were released in a freely available public database meant as a resource for research on the immune response to SARS-CoV-2. The material from the prospective study consisted of cDNA or gDNA derived from T cells, B-cell-depleted T cells, or PBMCs. Nearly every sample came with metadata listing a de-identified subject ID, COVID-19 status, age in years and sex. The samples were drawn from two sources: the first 160 participants of the ongoing ImmuneRACE study, and over 950 subjects contributed by 6 global collaborators. Where available, HLA class I and class II types were taken from metadata supplied by the sample provider and were not determined by assay-based typing. The dataset comprised deeply sampled blood TCRbeta repertoires from subjects exposed to, actively infected with, or recovered from COVID-19.

Comments on this clone: Its target antigen remains unknown. One base away there is no much larger clone; base qualities are not given.

Here V drops 2 bases and J drops 7 bases, and the junction holds 7 bases not matched to any gene. From cysteine to phenylalanine, the CDR3 is 15 amino acids long. Kept here is only the CDR3 DNA, which spans 45 bases and is read in frame from base 1. The CDR1 and CDR2 encoded by the germline V gene are MRHNA and SNTAGT. TCRbeta CDR3 regions were amplified from genomic DNA using the immunoSEQ Assay, a bias-controlled multiplex PCR. From the authors' description of their analysis: The number of nucleated cells in each sample was estimated by amplification of reference gene primers within the assay. To quantify the absolute abundance of each unique TCRbeta CDR3 rearrangement, sequence reads were collapsed and filtered. For each sample, productive Simpson clonality was calculated as the square root of Simpson's diversity index over productive rearrangements. In TCRdb, the immuneACCESS table is reduced to in-frame sequences with V and J assigned. These tables do not hold every clone; where another copy was compared, an unresolved V gene accounts for under half, and the others remain unexplained. The V and J calls and clone size come from that table; D and trimming were worked out from the DNA. The table for this sample lists 85,000 to 95,000 clones; about 87% of them were counted only once. The ten biggest clones cover around 7% of the sample.

Collaborating institutions collected whole blood in K2EDTA tubes following their own protocols. For TCRbeta analysis, collaborators shipped samples in one of three forms: frozen whole blood, isolated PBMCs, or DNA extracted from either of those sample types. Broad study findings and their caveats: The amount of clinical and demographic metadata varied by source and participant and was provided uncurated.

The sequenced sample was peripheral blood. This receptor was obtained from a human donor with acute or convalescent COVID-19. The donor label of this sample is uncertain. Rearrangement joined TRBV6-4 to TRBJ1-2, with TRBD1 matching 10 junction bases. DNA sequence: TGTGCCAGCAGTGACGTGCCGGACAGGGGGGCTGGCTACACCTTC. Protein translation: CASSDVPDRGAGYTF.